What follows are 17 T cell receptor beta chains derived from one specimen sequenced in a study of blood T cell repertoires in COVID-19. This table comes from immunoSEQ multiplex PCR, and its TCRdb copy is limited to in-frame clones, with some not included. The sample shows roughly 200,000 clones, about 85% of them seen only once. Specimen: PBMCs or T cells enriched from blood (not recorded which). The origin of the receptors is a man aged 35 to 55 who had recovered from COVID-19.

This CDR3 is CASSEGSGLQETQYF. As DNA, the CDR3 is TGTGCCAGCAGCGAGGGTAGCGGGCTTCAAGAGACCCAGTACTTC. The V call is TRBV9, the J call TRBJ2-5, with 7 bases that match TRBD2. With V trimmed by 3 bases and J by 2 bases, 7 bases remained unmatched. This CDR3 contains 15 residues. Germline V CDR1 and CDR2: SGDLS, YYNGEE.

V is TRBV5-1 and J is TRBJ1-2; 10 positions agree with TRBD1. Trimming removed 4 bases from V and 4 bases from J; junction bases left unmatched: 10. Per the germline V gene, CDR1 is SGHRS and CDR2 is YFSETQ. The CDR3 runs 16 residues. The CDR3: CASSHRGQGGFYGYTF. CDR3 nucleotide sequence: TGCGCCAGCAGCCACAGAGGACAGGGGGGCTTCTATGGCTACACCTTC.

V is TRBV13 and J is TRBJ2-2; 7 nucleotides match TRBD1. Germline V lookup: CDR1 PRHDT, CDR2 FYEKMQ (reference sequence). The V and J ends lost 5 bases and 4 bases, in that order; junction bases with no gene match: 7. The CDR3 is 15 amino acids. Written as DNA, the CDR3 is TGTGCCAGCAGCCCTAGCCGACAGGGCACCGGGGAGCTGTTTTTT. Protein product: CASSPSRQGTGELFF.

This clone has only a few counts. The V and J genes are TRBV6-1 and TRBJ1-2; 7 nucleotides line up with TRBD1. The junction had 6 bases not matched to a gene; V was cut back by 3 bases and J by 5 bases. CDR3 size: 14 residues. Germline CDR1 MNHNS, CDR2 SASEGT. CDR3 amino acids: CASSDPGTEYGYTF. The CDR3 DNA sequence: TGTGCCAGCAGTGATCCCGGGACAGAGTATGGCTACACCTTC.

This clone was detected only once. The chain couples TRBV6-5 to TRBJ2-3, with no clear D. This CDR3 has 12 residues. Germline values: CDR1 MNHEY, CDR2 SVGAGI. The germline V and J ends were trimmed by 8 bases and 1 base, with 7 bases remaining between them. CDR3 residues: CASVRGTDTQYF. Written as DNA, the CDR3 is TGTGCCAGCGTTCGTGGCACAGATACGCAGTATTTT.

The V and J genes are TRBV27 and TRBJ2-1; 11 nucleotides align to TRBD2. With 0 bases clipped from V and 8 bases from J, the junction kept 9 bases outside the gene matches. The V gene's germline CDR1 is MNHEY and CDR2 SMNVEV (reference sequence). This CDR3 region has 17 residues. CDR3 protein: CASSLSRVAGGLDEQFF. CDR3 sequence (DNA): TGTGCCAGCAGTTTATCCAGAGTAGCGGGAGGGTTGGATGAGCAGTTCTTC.

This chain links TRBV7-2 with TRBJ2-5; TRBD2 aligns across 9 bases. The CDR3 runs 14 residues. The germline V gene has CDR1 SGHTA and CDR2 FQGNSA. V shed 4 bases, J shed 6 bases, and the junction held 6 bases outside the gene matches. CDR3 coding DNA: TGTGCCAGCAGCTCCTGGACTAGCGCAAAGACCCAGTACTTC. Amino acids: CASSSWTSAKTQYF. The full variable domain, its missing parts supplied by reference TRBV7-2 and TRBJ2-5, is GAGVSQSPSNKVTEKGKDVELRCDPISGHTALYWYRQSLGQGLEFLIYFQGNSAPDKSGLPSDRFSAERTGGSVSTLTIQRTQQEDSAVYLCASSSWTSAKTQYFGPGTRLLVL.

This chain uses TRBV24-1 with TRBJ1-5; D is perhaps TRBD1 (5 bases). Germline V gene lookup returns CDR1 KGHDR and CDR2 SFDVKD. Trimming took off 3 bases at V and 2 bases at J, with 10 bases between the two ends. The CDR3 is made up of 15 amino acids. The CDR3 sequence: CATSDEGVGNQPQHF. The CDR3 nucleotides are TGTGCCACCAGTGATGAAGGGGTTGGCAATCAGCCCCAGCATTTT.

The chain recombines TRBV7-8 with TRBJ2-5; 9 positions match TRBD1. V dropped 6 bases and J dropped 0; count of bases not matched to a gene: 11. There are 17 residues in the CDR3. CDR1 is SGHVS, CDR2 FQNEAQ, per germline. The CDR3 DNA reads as TGTGCCAGCAGTCTAGTGGGACAGGGATTATACCAAGAGACCCAGTACTTC. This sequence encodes CASSLVGQGLYQETQYF.

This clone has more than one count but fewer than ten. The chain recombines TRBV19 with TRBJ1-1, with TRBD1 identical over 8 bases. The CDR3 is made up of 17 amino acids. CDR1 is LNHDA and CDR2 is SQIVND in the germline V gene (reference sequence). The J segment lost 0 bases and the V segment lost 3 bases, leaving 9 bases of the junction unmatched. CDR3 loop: CASSMGTGLYMNTEAFF. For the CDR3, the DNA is TGTGCCAGTAGTATGGGGACAGGACTATACATGAACACTGAAGCTTTCTTT.

The CDR3, as DNA: TGTGCCAGCAGCTTGGTGCCAGATCCCTCAGATACGCAGTATTTT. Protein product: CASSLVPDPSDTQYF. This chain uses TRBV5-4 with TRBJ2-3, with no clear D. The CDR3 consists of 15 residues. V was clipped by 0 bases and J by 4 bases, with 12 bases between them. Germline assignment: CDR1 SGHNT and CDR2 YYREEE (reference sequence).

CDR3 sequence: CASSFARGNEQYF. Written as DNA, the CDR3 is TGTGCCAGCAGTTTCGCGAGAGGGAACGAGCAGTACTTC. The chain recombines TRBV12-3 or TRBV12-4 with TRBJ2-7; a weak D match, TRBD2 (5 bases). The CDR3 runs 13 residues. The V end lost 3 bases, the J end lost 5 bases, and 11 bases lay between the germline ends.

The CDR3 sequence is CASRGQTNTGELFF. The CDR3 coding sequence is TGTGCCAGTAGGGGACAGACGAACACCGGGGAGCTGTTTTTT. This rearrangement joins TRBV19 to TRBJ2-2; 7 bases align to TRBD1. Losses at the gene ends were 6 bases for V and 0 bases for J; bases not matched to a gene: 1. The CDR3 runs 14 residues. CDR1 is LNHDA and CDR2 is SQIVND in the germline V gene (reference sequence).

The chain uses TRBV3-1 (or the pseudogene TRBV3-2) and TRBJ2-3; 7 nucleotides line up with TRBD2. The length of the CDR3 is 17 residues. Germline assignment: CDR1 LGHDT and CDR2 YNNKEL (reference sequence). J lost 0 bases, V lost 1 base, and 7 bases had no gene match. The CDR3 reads CASSQVSSGRSTDTQYF. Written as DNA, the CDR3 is TGTGCCAGCAGCCAAGTTTCTAGCGGAAGAAGCACAGATACGCAGTATTTT.

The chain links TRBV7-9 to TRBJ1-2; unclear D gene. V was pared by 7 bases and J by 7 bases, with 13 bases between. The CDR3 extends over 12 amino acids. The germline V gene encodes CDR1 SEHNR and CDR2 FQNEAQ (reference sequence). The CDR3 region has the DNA TGTGCCAGCACAGGCGCCTCAGGTGGCTACACCTTC. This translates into CASTGASGGYTF.

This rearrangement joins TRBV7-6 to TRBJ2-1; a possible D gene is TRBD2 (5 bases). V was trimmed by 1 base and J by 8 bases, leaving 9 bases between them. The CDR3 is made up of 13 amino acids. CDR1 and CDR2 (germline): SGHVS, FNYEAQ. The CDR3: CASSLVLSDEQFF. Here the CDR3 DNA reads TGTGCCAGCAGCTTAGTGCTTAGCGATGAGCAGTTCTTC.

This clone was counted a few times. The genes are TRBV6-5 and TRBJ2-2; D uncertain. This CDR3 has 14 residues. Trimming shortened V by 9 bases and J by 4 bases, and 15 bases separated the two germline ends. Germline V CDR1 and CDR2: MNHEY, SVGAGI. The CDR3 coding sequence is TGTGCCAGTCGTAGTTTTCGAGGCACCGGGGAGCTGTTTTTT. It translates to CASRSFRGTGELFF.